The source of this T cell receptor beta chain is a study of blood T cell repertoires in COVID-19. Cohort 3 recovered donors had two negative PCRs, clearance, or symptom resolution. Original analysis: Using reference gene primer amplification, nucleated cell counts were estimated. Clones were sequenced by immunoSEQ multiplex PCR, and TCRdb holds only the in-frame ones, with some missing. The V and J calls and clone size come from that table; D and trimming were worked out from the DNA. The sample holds 110,000 to 150,000 clones; roughly 75% are singletons and the top ten take 5% to 6.5%. Germline CDR1 and CDR2: MDHEN and SYDVKM. The CDR3 consists of 15 residues. The germline V and J ends were trimmed by 7 bases and 3 bases, with 18 bases remaining between them.

The sample consisted of PBMCs or T cells enriched from blood (not recorded which). V usage is TRBV28 and J usage is TRBJ1-2; tentative D call: TRBD1 (5 bases). The source of this sequence is a woman in her 50s who had recovered from COVID-19. This chain's CDR3 is CASISWGGFDYGYTF. CDR3 DNA: TGTGCCAGCATTAGTTGGGGGGGGTTCGACTATGGCTACACCTTC.